This is a list of T cell receptor beta chains from one sample in a study of T cells after yellow fever vaccination. TCRdb reanalysed the 5' RACE reads using MiXCR and keeps one entry per CDR3 protein. The repertoire includes about 340,000 distinct CDR3 sequences, about 4% of them detected once, and 20% to 30% sits in the top ten. The material sequenced was PBMCs, taken 5 days after the yellow fever booster vaccination. Source of these receptors: a man aged 18 to 29 who received the YFV17D yellow fever vaccine. Both conserved end residues are part of each CDR3. The D gene is left open where the match is weak. Clone sizes are given selectively: once, few, many, or a class where the clone is expanded.

j_call v_call clone_size d_call cdr3_nt cdr3_aa
TRBJ2-5 TRBV5-5 . . TGTGCCAGCAGCGGCGGTTTGGGACCCCAGGAGACCCAGTACTTC CASSGGLGPQETQYF
TRBJ1-5 TRBV7-9 many TRBD1 TGTGCCAGCAGCTTAGTTGGGACAGGGAATCAGCCCCAGCATTTT CASSLVGTGNQPQHF
TRBJ2-5 TRBV7-9 many TRBD1 TGTGCCAGCAGCCCACGGACAGGGACCTCCATTGGAGAGACCCAGTACTTC CASSPRTGTSIGETQYF
TRBJ2-5 TRBV7-8 . TRBD1 TGTGCCAGCAGTGGGGACAGGGTGAGGGGGGAGACCCAGTACTTC CASSGDRVRGETQYF
TRBJ2-4 TRBV12-5 many . TGTGCTAGTGGTTCCCCTACCCTAGCCAAAAACATTCAGTACTTC CASGSPTLAKNIQYF
TRBJ2-5 TRBV7-6 . . TGTGCCAGCAGCTTAGAATCCCCATTCAAGGAGACCCAGTACTTC CASSLESPFKETQYF
TRBJ1-5 TRBV6-5 many TRBD1 TGTGCCAGCAGTTACTCGATACAGGGGGGTCAGCCCCAGCATTTT CASSYSIQGGQPQHF
TRBJ1-4 TRBV4-1 few . TGCGCCAGCAGCCCCCTTGGGGGGAATGAAAAACTGTTTTTT CASSPLGGNEKLFF
TRBJ2-6 TRBV10-3 . . TGTGCCATCAGTGAGATGCTTGGGGTTGGGGCCAACGTCCTGACTTTC CAISEMLGVGANVLTF
TRBJ2-3 TRBV12-3/TRBV12-4 . . TGTGCCAGTGGACAGTTTCACGGGGATACGCAGTATTTT CASGQFHGDTQYF
TRBJ1-3 TRBV7-9 . TRBD1 TGTGCCAGCCGCCCTGTGGGACAGCACCTCAATGGAAACACCATATATTTT CASRPVGQHLNGNTIYF
TRBJ1-1 TRBV4-1 many TRBD1 TGCGCCAGCAGCCACCCGGACAGGCTGAGCACTGAAGCTTTCTTT CASSHPDRLSTEAFF
TRBJ2-1 TRBV7-2 few . TGTGCCAGCAGCCGAGGGGGATATGAGCAGTTCTTC CASSRGGYEQFF
TRBJ2-3 TRBV6-5 few TRBD2 TGTGCCAGCAGTTACGCGTCCGGGACTAGCGGGGGGAATACGCAGTATTTT CASSYASGTSGGNTQYF
TRBJ1-2 TRBV20-1 . . TGCAGTGCTAGAGGGCCCCCACTCAGACCCGCCGGGAGTTGGGGCTACACCTTC CSARGPPLRPAGSWGYTF
TRBJ2-7 TRBV7-2 many . TGTGCCAGCAGCTTAGCGCTAAACCCCCGGACCACCTACGAGCAGTACTTC CASSLALNPRTTYEQYF
TRBJ2-2 TRBV28 many . TGTGCCAGCAGTCGGCCCGCGAACACCGGGGAGCTGTTTTTT CASSRPANTGELFF
TRBJ2-3 TRBV20-1 . . TGCGGCTCAGGGGTACGCGTAGATACGCAGTATTTT CGSGVRVDTQYF
TRBJ1-1 TRBV7-9 . . TGTGCCAGCAGCTTGAGGGTCGAATTCGCTGAAGCTTTCTTT CASSLRVEFAEAFF
TRBJ2-1 TRBV6-5 . . TGTGCCAGCAGTTACGCAGGGCTTTCTTACAATGAGCAGTTCTTC CASSYAGLSYNEQFF
TRBJ2-3 TRBV2 few . TGTGCCAGCAGTGAACGACTAGTTCCAGATACGCAGTATTTT CASSERLVPDTQYF
TRBJ2-1 TRBV24-1 few TRBD2 TGTGCCACCAGTGACGCCCTAGCGGGGGCGTCGGATGAGCAGTTCTTC CATSDALAGASDEQFF
TRBJ2-6 TRBV7-6 . TRBD1 TGTGCCAGCAGCCATGACAGGGCCTCTGGGGCCAACGTCCTGACTTTC CASSHDRASGANVLTF
TRBJ2-5 TRBV20-1 . TRBD2 TGCAGTGCGATGACTAGCTCGTGGCAGACCCAGTACTTC CSAMTSSWQTQYF
TRBJ2-1 TRBV20-1 few TRBD2 TGCAGTGCTAGTTGGGGGACTAGCGGGGGTGATGAGCAGTTCTTC CSASWGTSGGDEQFF
TRBJ1-2 TRBV9 few TRBD1 TGTGCCAGCAGCGTAGCCCTCCGGGACAGTGGCTACACCTTC CASSVALRDSGYTF
TRBJ2-3 TRBV5-6 few . TGTGCCAGCAGATCTGACAGAACTACGCAGTATTTT CASRSDRTTQYF
TRBJ1-4 TRBV7-2 many TRBD1 TGTGCCAGCAGCCCGGGACAGGGCCTAAAACTGTTTTTT CASSPGQGLKLFF
TRBJ2-5 TRBV6-4 . . TGTGCCAGCACCCTCCGGCCCAGGGTTCGACAAGAGACCCAGTACTTC CASTLRPRVRQETQYF
TRBJ2-7 TRBV27 . . TGTGCCAGCAGTGGACGGGACTACGAGCAGTACTTC CASSGRDYEQYF
TRBJ2-2 TRBV5-1 many TRBD2 TGCGCCAGCAGCTTGGCCAAGGCTAGCGGGACCGGGGAGCTGTTTTTT CASSLAKASGTGELFF
TRBJ2-3 TRBV5-1 many TRBD1 TGCGCCAGCAGCTTGGAGGGACAGTACACAGATACGCAGTATTTT CASSLEGQYTDTQYF
TRBJ2-1 TRBV19 few TRBD2 TGTGCCAGTAGGGGTCCGGGGGGGCTCTACAATGAGCAGTTCTTC CASRGPGGLYNEQFF
TRBJ2-5 TRBV5-1 . . TGCGCCAGCAGCTCCGGCGGGGGCCGGGAGACCCAGTACTTC CASSSGGGRETQYF
TRBJ1-5 TRBV19 few TRBD1 TGTGCCAGTAGTGCACTGACAGGGGGAGTGGGTCAGCCCCAGCATTTT CASSALTGGVGQPQHF
TRBJ1-1 TRBV12-3/TRBV12-4 many TRBD1 TGTGCCAGCAGCGCCAATCCGGGACAGGGGGCCGGGGGTGAAGCTTTCTTT CASSANPGQGAGGEAFF
TRBJ2-1 TRBV24-1 few . TGTGCCACCCAGAGGGGGGCCTACAATGAGCAGTTCTTC CATQRGAYNEQFF
TRBJ2-3 TRBV6-2/TRBV6-3 many . TGTGCCAGCAGTTACCTGGGGAGTCGATCAGATACGCAGTATTTT CASSYLGSRSDTQYF
TRBJ2-7 TRBV27 few . TGTGCCAGCAGTCGGGCTGTGAGGGCGCACGAGCAGTACTTC CASSRAVRAHEQYF
TRBJ2-2 TRBV4-1 . TRBD2 TGCGCCAGCAGCCAAGAACTAGCGGGAGTCACCGGGGAGCTGTTTTTT CASSQELAGVTGELFF
TRBJ1-3 TRBV29-1 few . TGCAGCGCCGTGCGGGATGCCGGAAACACCATATATTTT CSAVRDAGNTIYF
TRBJ1-6 TRBV7-2 few . TGTGCCAGCAGCTTAGGTCGCAGATTGAATAATTCACCCCTCCACTTT CASSLGRRLNNSPLHF
TRBJ1-4 TRBV11-3 . . TGTGCCAGCAGCTTAAGAAGGCCCGTCGACATCGGGGAAAAACTGTTTTTT CASSLRRPVDIGEKLFF
TRBJ2-1 TRBV18 . . TGTGCCACCAAACAGGGAAACACCTACAATGAGCAGTTCTTC CATKQGNTYNEQFF